This T cell receptor (beta chain) derives from a study of human T cells and chemical hapten exposure. There are 22 residues in the CDR3. The V and J ends lost 0 bases and 0 bases, in that order; junction bases with no gene match: 16. Looked up from germline, CDR1 is KGHDR and CDR2 is SFDVKD. Indicated time point: pre-sensitization, week 0. Stated treatment: therapeutic diphenylcyclopropenone sensitization with weekly scalp DPC. Within the library, unique molecular identifiers were attached to each individual cDNA molecule. TCRdb re-derived calls from the RACE reads in MiXCR, one entry per CDR3 protein. This sample carries 190,000 or so distinct CDR3 sequences, approximately 29% of them seen once, and the ten largest clones take less than 3%. General study points: TCRs exceeding a frequency of 1 in 1000 stayed unchanged under DPC sensitization.

This clonotype occurred a few times. Its specificity is unknown. The V and J genes are TRBV24-1 and TRBJ2-1, with 10 bases identical to TRBD2. The material sequenced was whole blood, taken in connection with sensitization to the hapten diphenylcyclopropenone (DPC). The sequence was collected from a woman in her 30s with alopecia areata. Some clones in this sample may be carry-over from other donors' samples. The CDR3 reads CATSDLHTPRTSGGSSYNEQFF. CDR3 coding DNA: TGTGCCACCAGTGATTTGCATACCCCCCGGACTAGCGGTGGCAGCTCCTACAATGAGCAGTTCTTC.